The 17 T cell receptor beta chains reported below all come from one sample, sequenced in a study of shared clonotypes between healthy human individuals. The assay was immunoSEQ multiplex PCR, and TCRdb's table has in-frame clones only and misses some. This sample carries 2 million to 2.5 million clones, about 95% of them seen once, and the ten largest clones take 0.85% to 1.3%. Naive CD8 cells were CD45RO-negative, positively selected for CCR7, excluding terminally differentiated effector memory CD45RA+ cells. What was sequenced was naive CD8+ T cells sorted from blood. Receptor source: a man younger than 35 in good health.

DNA of the CDR3: TGTGCCAGCAGTGAAGCGCTTATGGTTACTTCAACCCTCAACAATGAGCAGTTCTTC. It encodes CASSEALMVTSTLNNEQFF. The V call is TRBV2, the J call TRBJ2-1, with D hard to call. CDR3 length: 19 residues. Between the trimmed V and J ends, which lost 0 bases and 5 bases, there was a span of 23 bases. Germline V lookup: CDR1 SNHLY, CDR2 FYNNEI.

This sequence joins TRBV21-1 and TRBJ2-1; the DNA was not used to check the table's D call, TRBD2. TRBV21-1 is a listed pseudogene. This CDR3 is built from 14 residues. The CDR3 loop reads CASSKRAEAGGQFF. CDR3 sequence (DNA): TGTGCCAGCAGCAAACGGGCTGAGGCGGGAGGGCAGTTCTTC.

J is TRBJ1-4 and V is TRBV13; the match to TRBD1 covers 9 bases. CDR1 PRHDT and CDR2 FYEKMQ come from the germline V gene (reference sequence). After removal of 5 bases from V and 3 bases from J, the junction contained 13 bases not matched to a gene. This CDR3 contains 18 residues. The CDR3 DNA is TGTGCCAGCAGCCACACGATGGGACAGGGAAGGGCTAATGAAAAACTGTTTTTT. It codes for CASSHTMGQGRANEKLFF. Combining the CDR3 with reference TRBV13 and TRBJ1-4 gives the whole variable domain AAGVIQSPRHLIKEKRETATLKCYPIPRHDTVYWYQQGPGQDPQFLISFYEKMQSDKGSIPDRFSAQQFSDYHSELNMSSLELGDSALYFCASSHTMGQGRANEKLFFGSGTQLSVL.

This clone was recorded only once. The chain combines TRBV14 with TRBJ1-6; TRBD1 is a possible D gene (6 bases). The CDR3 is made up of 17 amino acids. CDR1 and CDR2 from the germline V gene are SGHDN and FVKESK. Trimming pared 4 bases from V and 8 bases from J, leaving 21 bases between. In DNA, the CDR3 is TGTGCCAGCAGCCCTTTCCCGGACAGTTCATTACATTCACCCCTCCACTTT. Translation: CASSPFPDSSLHSPLHF.

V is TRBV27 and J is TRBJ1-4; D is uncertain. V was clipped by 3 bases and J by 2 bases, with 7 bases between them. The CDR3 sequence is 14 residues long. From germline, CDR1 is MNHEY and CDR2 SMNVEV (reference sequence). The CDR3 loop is CASSLRVTNEKLFF. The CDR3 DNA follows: TGTGCCAGCAGTTTGAGGGTCACTAATGAAAAACTGTTTTTT.

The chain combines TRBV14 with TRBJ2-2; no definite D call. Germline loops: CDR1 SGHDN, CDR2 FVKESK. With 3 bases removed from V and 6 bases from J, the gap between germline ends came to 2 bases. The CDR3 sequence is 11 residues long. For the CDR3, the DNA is TGTGCCAGCAGCCACTCCGGGGAGCTGTTTTTT. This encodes CASSHSGELFF.

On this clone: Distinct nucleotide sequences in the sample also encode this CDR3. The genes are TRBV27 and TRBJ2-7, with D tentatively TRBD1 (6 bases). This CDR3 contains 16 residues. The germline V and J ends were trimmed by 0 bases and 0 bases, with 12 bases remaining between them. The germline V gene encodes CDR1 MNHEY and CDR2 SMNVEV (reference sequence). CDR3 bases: TGTGCCAGCAGTTTATCCAGGGGACCGCTCTCCTACGAGCAGTACTTC. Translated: CASSLSRGPLSYEQYF.

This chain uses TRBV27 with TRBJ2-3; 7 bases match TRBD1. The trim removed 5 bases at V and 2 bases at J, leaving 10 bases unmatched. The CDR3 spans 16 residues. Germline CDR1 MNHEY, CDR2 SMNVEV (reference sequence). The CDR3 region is CASSPGTDLVTDTQYF. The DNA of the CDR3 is TGTGCCAGCAGTCCGGGGACAGACTTAGTCACAGATACGCAGTATTTT.

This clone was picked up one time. The CDR3 coding sequence is TGTGCCGAGGGGGACTATCAGCCCCAGCATTTT. It is translated as CAEGDYQPQHF. The chain links TRBV6-1 to TRBJ1-5; possibly TRBD1 for D (6 bases). This CDR3 is built from 11 residues. Germline V CDR1 and CDR2: MNHNS, SASEGT. Trimming shortened V by 11 bases and J by 5 bases, and 10 bases separated the two germline ends.

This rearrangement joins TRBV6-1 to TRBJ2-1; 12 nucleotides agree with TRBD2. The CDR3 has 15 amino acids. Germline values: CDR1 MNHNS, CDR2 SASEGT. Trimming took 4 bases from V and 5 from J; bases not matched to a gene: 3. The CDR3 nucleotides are TGTGCCAGCAGTGGACTAGCGGGAGTAAACAATGAGCAGTTCTTC. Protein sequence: CASSGLAGVNNEQFF.

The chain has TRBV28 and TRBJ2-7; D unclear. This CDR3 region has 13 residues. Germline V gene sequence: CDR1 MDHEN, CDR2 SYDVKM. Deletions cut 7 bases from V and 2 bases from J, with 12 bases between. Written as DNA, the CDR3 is TGTGCCAGCACTGCAGGTATCACCTACGAGCAGTACTTC. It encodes CASTAGITYEQYF. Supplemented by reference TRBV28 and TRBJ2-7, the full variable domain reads DVKVTQSSRYLVKRTGEKVFLECVQDMDHENMFWYRQDPGLGLRLIYFSYDVKMKEKGDIPEGYSVSREKKERFSLILESASTNQTSMYLCASTAGITYEQYFGPGTRLTVT.

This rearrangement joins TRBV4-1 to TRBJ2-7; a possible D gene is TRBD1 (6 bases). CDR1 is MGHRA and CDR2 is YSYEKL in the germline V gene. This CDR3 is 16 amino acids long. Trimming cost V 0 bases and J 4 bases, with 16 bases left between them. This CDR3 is CASSQDSWGLGYEQYF. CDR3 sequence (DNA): TGCGCCAGCAGCCAAGATAGTTGGGGGCTGGGATACGAGCAGTACTTC.

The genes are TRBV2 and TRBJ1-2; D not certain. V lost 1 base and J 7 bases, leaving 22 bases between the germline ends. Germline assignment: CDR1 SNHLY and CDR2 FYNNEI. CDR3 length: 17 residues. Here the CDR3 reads CASSEVAATVGSFGYTF. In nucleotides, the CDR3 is TGTGCCAGCAGTGAAGTGGCAGCAACGGTGGGTTCTTTTGGCTACACCTTC.

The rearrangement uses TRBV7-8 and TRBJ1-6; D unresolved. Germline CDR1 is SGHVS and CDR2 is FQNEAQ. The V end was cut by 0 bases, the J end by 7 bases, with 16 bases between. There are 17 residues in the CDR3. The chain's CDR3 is CASSLAQVEWWNSPLHF. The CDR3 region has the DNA TGTGCCAGCAGCTTAGCCCAAGTGGAGTGGTGGAATTCACCCCTCCACTTT.

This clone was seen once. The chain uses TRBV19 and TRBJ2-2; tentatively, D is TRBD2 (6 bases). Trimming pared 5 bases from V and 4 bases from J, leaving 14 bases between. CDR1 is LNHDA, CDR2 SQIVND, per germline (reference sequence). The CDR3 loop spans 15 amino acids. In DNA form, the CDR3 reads TGTGCCAGTAGTGACCCCGGGACTTCCACCGGGGAGCTGTTTTTT. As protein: CASSDPGTSTGELFF.

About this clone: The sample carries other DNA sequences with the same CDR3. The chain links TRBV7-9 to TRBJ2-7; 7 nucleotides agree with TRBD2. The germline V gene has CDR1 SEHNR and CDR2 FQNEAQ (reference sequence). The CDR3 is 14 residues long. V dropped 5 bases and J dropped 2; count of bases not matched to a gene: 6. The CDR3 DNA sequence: TGTGCCAGCAGCCTGACTGCGGGGGCCTACGAGCAGTACTTC. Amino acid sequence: CASSLTAGAYEQYF.

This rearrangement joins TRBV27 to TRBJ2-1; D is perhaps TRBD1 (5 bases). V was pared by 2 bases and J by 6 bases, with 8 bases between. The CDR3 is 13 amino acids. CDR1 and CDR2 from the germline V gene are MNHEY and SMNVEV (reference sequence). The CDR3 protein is CASSLQGFNEQFF. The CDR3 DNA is TGTGCCAGCAGTTTACAGGGCTTCAATGAGCAGTTCTTC.